The 18 T cell receptor beta chains reported below all come from one sample, sequenced in a study of T-cell memory formation after mild COVID-19. MiXCR was run by TCRdb on the 5' RACE reads, yielding one entry per CDR3 protein. The sample lists 500,000 to 600,000 distinct CDR3 sequences; approximately 19% were seen once. The source material was PBMCs or a T cell subset sorted from them (not recorded which). The receptors come from an adult woman who had mild COVID-19 (a few samples of this study predate the infection). Cell type and time point are not known.

The rearrangement links TRBV5-4 to TRBJ2-7; 7 positions agree with TRBD1. Germline V CDR1 and CDR2: SGHNT, YYREEE (reference sequence). Germline trimming cut 4 bases from V and 2 bases from J; bases unmatched to any gene: 9. The CDR3 runs 15 residues. The CDR3 DNA is TGTGCCAGCAGCCTAGCCGGGACAGAGACCTACGAGCAGTACTTC. This encodes CASSLAGTETYEQYF.

The chain combines TRBV12-3 or TRBV12-4 with TRBJ2-1; 10 nucleotides agree with TRBD2. Unmatched junction bases numbered 13, after V lost 1 base and J lost 10 bases. The CDR3 extends over 17 amino acids. The CDR3 DNA reads as TGTGCCAGCAGTTTAGGGGGCCTAGCGGGAGATTTCGGAGAGCAGTTCTTC. Its translation is CASSLGGLAGDFGEQFF.

This clonotype was seen more than once but under ten times. This rearrangement joins TRBV19 to TRBJ2-2; 8 positions agree with TRBD2. The V gene's germline CDR1 is LNHDA and CDR2 SQIVND (reference sequence). The CDR3 covers 15 residues. V lost 2 bases to trimming and J lost 3 bases; unmatched junction nucleotides: 2. CDR3 residues: CASSILAGYTGELFF. The CDR3 region has the DNA TGTGCCAGTAGTATACTAGCGGGTTACACCGGGGAGCTGTTTTTT. Variable domain in full (rest from reference TRBV19 and TRBJ2-2): DGGITQSPKYLFRKEGQNVTLSCEQNLNHDAMYWYRQDPGQGLRLIYYSQIVNDFQKGDIAEGYSVSREKKESFPLTVTSAQKNPTAFYLCASSILAGYTGELFFGEGSRLTVL.

This rearrangement joins TRBV3-1 to TRBJ2-2, with 9 bases matching TRBD1. Losses at the gene ends were 0 bases for V and 4 bases for J; bases not matched to a gene: 18. The CDR3 extends over 21 amino acids. Germline CDR1 is LGHDT and CDR2 is YNNKEL (reference sequence). For the CDR3, the DNA is TGTGCCAGCAGCCAAGATTTACAGGGGGCGGTACAAATTCAGAGCACCGGGGAGCTGTTTTTT. This encodes CASSQDLQGAVQIQSTGELFF. Looking up the rest from reference TRBV3-1 and TRBJ2-2 gives the full variable domain: DTAVSQTPKYLVTQMGNDKSIKCEQNLGHDTMYWYKQDSKKFLKIMFSYNNKELIINETVPNRFSPKSPDKAHLNLHINSLELGDSAVYFCASSQDLQGAVQIQSTGELFFGEGSRLTVL.

The chain has TRBV11-2 and TRBJ2-7; TRBD1 is a possible D gene (7 bases). CDR3 length equals 18 residues. V dropped 1 base and J dropped 3 bases, with 22 bases sitting between them. In germline, CDR1 is SGHAT, CDR2 FQNNGV. The CDR3 nucleotides are TGTGCCAGCAGCTTAGCGGTCACGGCGGGATCAGGGGGCTACGAGCAGTACTTC. Translating it yields CASSLAVTAGSGGYEQYF.

CDR3 DNA sequence: TGCGCCAGCAGCTTGGCGCCGGGACAGGGGACATACTACACTGAAGCTTTCTTT. This codes for CASSLAPGQGTYYTEAFF. The V call is TRBV5-1, the J call TRBJ1-1, with 10 nucleotides matching TRBD1. The CDR3 consists of 18 residues. The trim removed 0 bases at V and 3 bases at J, leaving 11 bases unmatched. Germline loops: CDR1 SGHRS, CDR2 YFSETQ.

The chain links TRBV5-6 to TRBJ2-7; D may match TRBD1 or TRBD2 (5 bases each). Germline assignment: CDR1 SGHDT and CDR2 YYEEEE. The CDR3 sequence is 16 residues long. V gave up 4 bases and J gave up 0 bases, with 17 bases separating them. The CDR3 loop reads CASSLGTEYSSYEQYF. The CDR3 DNA follows: TGTGCCAGCAGCCTGGGGACGGAGTATAGCTCCTACGAGCAGTACTTC.

This clonotype occurred a few times. This chain connects TRBV15 to TRBJ2-1; D remains ambiguous. This CDR3 comprises 14 residues. Trimming shortened V by 8 bases and J by 2 bases, and 13 bases separated the two germline ends. CDR1 LNHNV and CDR2 YYDKDF come from the germline V gene (reference sequence). The CDR3 bases are TGTGCCACCCGAAGAGATCGCCCCTACAATGAGCAGTTCTTC. It encodes CATRRDRPYNEQFF.

This clonotype was found a few times. The chain joins TRBV4-1 to TRBJ2-7, with a weak D call TRBD1 (6 bases). Trimming took 5 bases from V and 4 from J, leaving 12 bases between them. CDR1 and CDR2 from the germline V gene are MGHRA and YSYEKL. This CDR3 spans 13 amino acids. The CDR3 loop is CASSEQQGYEQYF. Here the CDR3 DNA reads TGCGCCAGCAGCGAACAACAGGGTTACGAGCAGTACTTC.

The chain employs TRBV7-9 and TRBJ2-3; TRBD2 might be the D (6 bases). Germline loops: CDR1 SEHNR, CDR2 FQNEAQ (reference sequence). The CDR3 spans 15 residues. Trimming took off 1 base at V and 2 bases at J, with 10 bases between the two ends. The CDR3 loop is CASSLGDFHTDTQYF. The CDR3 DNA reads as TGTGCCAGCAGCTTAGGGGACTTTCACACAGATACGCAGTATTTT.

J is TRBJ2-5 and V is TRBV7-6; 14 bases map to TRBD2. CDR1 and CDR2 from the germline V gene are SGHVS and FNYEAQ. After removal of 5 bases from V and 5 bases from J, the junction contained 4 bases not matched to a gene. The CDR3 covers 15 residues. CDR3 protein: CASSQRLAGGETQYF. CDR3 nucleotides: TGTGCCAGCAGCCAAAGACTAGCGGGAGGGGAGACCCAGTACTTC.

This chain uses TRBV30 with TRBJ2-5; possible D gene TRBD2, 6 bases. CDR3 length equals 15 residues. CDR1 is GTSNPN, CDR2 SVGIG, per germline (reference sequence). Trimming shortened V by 2 bases and J by 1 base, and 14 bases separated the two germline ends. The CDR3 spells CAWSRGGLGQETQYF. The CDR3 nucleotides are TGTGCCTGGAGTCGTGGGGGACTGGGCCAAGAGACCCAGTACTTC.

As to this clonotype: Given a much more abundant clone one base away, this may be a read error. The V call is TRBV6-2 or TRBV6-3, the J call TRBJ1-5, with 8 positions matching TRBD1. V lost 5 bases, J lost 6 bases, and 3 bases stayed unmatched. The germline V gene encodes CDR1 MNHEY and CDR2 SVGEGT. The CDR3 runs to 13 residues. The CDR3 is CASSRQGTQPQHF. The CDR3 DNA follows: TGTGCCAGCAGTCGACAGGGGACTCAGCCCCAGCATTTT.

This clonotype appeared many times. V is TRBV6-5 and J is TRBJ2-6, with D hard to call. The CDR3 length is 17 residues. Looked up from germline, CDR1 is MNHEY and CDR2 is SVGAGI. V was trimmed by 5 bases and J by 2 bases, leaving 16 bases between them. CDR3 sequence (DNA): TGTGCCAGCAGTCCCGTCCCCAAGGTGGCTGGGGCCAACGTCCTGACTTTC. Translation: CASSPVPKVAGANVLTF.

This clonotype came up many times. The genes are TRBV5-4 and TRBJ2-1; tentatively, D is TRBD2 (5 bases). Germline CDR1 is SGHNT and CDR2 is YYREEE (reference sequence). The V and J ends lost 5 bases and 0 bases respectively, with 9 bases between them. This CDR3 region has 14 residues. Here the CDR3 reads CASSFGSSYNEQFF. CDR3 coding DNA: TGTGCCAGCAGTTTTGGGAGCTCCTACAATGAGCAGTTCTTC.

This clonotype was detected many times. The V call is TRBV7-2, the J call TRBJ2-1; D is unclear. V was clipped by 5 bases and J by 0 bases, with 11 bases between them. The CDR3 contains 15 residues. The germline V gene encodes CDR1 SGHTA and CDR2 FQGNSA. The CDR3 region is CASSVPPNSYNEQFF. In nucleotides, the CDR3 is TGTGCCAGCAGCGTTCCCCCGAACTCCTACAATGAGCAGTTCTTC. Looking up the rest from reference TRBV7-2 and TRBJ2-1 gives the full variable domain: GAGVSQSPSNKVTEKGKDVELRCDPISGHTALYWYRQSLGQGLEFLIYFQGNSAPDKSGLPSDRFSAERTGGSVSTLTIQRTQQEDSAVYLCASSVPPNSYNEQFFGPGTRLTVL.

CDR3 loop: CASSPRLAGINQQFF. The CDR3 nucleotides are TGTGCCAGCAGCCCGCGACTAGCGGGGATAAATCAGCAGTTCTTC. V gene TRBV11-3 combines with J gene TRBJ2-1, with 11 positions matching TRBD2. Germline CDR1 and CDR2: SGHNT and YENEEA. CDR3 length equals 15 residues. With V trimmed by 5 bases and J by 11 bases, 11 bases remained unmatched.

Of note for this clonotype: The germline gene is not matched at one end of the junction; a read error may be the cause. The CDR3 DNA reads TGTGCTAGCAGCTTAGCGACGGGGAATTTCAATCAGCCCCAGCATTTT. Translation: CASSLATGNFNQPQHF. The V call is TRBV7-7, the J call TRBJ1-5; D is unclear. Germline V gives CDR1 SSHAT, CDR2 FNYEAQ (reference sequence). This CDR3 is 16 amino acids long.